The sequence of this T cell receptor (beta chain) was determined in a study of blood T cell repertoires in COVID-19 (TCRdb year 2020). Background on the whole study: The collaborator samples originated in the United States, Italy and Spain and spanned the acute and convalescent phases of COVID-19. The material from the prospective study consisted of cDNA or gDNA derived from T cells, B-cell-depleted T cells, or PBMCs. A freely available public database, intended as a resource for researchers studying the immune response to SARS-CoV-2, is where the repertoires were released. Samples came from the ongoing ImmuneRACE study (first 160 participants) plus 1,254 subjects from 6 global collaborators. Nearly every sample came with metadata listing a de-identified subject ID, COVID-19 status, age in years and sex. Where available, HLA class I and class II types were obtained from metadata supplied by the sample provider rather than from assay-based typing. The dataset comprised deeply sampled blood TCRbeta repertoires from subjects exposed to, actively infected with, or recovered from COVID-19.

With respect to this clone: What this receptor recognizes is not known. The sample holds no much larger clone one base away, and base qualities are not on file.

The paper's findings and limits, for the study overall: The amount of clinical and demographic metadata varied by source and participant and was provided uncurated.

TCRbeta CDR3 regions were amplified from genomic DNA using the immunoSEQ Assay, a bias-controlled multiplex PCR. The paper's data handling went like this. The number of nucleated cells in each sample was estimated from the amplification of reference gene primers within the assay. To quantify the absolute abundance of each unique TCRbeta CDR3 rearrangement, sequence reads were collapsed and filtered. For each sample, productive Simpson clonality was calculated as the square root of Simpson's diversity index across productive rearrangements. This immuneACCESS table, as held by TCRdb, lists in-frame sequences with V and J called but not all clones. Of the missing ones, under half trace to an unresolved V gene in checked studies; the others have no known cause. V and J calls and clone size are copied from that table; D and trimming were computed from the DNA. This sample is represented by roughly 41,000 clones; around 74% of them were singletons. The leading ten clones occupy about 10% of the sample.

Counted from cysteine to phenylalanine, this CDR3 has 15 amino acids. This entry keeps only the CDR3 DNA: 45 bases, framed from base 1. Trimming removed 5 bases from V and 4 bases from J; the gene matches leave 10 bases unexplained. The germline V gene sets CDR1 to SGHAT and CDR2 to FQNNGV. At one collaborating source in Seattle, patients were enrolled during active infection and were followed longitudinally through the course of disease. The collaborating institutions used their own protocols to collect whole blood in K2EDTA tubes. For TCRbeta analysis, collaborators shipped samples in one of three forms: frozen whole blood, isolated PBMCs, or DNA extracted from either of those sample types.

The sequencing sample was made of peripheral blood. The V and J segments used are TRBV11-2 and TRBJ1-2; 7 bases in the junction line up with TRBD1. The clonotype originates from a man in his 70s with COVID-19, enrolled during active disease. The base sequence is TGTGCCAGCAGCCCCTCACAGGGGTCAGGCTATGGCTACACCTTC. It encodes CASSPSQGSGYGYTF. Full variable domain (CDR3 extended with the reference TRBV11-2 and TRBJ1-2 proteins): EAGVAQSPRYKIIEKRQSVAFWCNPISGHATLYWYQQILGQGPKLLIQFQNNGVVDDSQLPKDRFSAERLKGVDSTLKIQPAKLEDSAVYLCASSPSQGSGYGYTFGSGTRLTVV.